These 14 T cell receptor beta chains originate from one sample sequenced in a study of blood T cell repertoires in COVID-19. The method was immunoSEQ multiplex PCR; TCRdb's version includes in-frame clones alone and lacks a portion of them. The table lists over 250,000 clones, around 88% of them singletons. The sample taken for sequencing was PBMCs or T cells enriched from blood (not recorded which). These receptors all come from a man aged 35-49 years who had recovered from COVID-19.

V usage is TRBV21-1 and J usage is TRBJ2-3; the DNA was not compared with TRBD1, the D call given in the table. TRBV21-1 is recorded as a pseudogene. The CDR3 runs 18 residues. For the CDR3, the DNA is TGTGCCAGCAGCAAATTGGGCAGGGGTAAGTCGTTGGCAGATACGCAGTATTTT. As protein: CASSKLGRGKSLADTQYF.

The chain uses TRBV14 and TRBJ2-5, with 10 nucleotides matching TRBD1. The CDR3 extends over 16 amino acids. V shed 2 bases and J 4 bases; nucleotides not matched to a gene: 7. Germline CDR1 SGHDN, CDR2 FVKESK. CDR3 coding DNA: TGTGCCAGCAGCCAATTCGGGACAGGGGCCGTAGAGACCCAGTACTTC. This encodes CASSQFGTGAVETQYF.

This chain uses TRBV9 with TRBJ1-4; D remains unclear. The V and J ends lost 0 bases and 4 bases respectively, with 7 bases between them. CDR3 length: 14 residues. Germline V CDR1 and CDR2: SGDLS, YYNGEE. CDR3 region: CASSVGGINEKLFF. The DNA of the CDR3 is TGTGCCAGCAGCGTAGGAGGAATTAATGAAAAACTGTTTTTT.

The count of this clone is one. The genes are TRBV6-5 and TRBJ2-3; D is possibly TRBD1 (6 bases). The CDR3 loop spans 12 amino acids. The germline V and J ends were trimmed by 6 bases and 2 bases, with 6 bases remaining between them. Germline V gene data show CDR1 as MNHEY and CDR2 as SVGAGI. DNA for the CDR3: TGTGCCAGCAGGGGGGCCACAGATACGCAGTATTTT. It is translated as CASRGATDTQYF.

The CDR3 DNA is TGCGCCAGCAGCTTAAACACAGGACGTAGCTACGAGCAGTACTTC. Protein: CASSLNTGRSYEQYF. The chain couples TRBV5-1 to TRBJ2-7; D might be TRBD1 (5 bases). The germline V gene has CDR1 SGHRS and CDR2 YFSETQ. The CDR3 length is 15 residues. V was cut by 2 bases and J by 3 bases, with 15 bases left in between.

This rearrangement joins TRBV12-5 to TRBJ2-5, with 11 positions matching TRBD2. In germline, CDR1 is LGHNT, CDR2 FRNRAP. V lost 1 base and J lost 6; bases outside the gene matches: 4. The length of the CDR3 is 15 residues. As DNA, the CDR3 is TGTGCTAGTGGTTTGGGGATGACTAGCGGGAAGACCCAGTACTTC. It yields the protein CASGLGMTSGKTQYF.

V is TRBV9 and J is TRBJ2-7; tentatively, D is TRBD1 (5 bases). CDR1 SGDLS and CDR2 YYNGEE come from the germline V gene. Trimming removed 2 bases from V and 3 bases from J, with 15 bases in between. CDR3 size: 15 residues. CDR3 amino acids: CASSVGPRQSYEQYF. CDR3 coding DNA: TGTGCCAGCAGCGTTGGTCCGAGACAGAGCTACGAGCAGTACTTC.

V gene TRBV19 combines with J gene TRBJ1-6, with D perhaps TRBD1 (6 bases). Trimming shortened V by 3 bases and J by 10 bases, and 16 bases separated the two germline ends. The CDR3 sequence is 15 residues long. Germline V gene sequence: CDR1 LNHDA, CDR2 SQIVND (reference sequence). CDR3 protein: CASSIGTTWESPLHF. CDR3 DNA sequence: TGTGCCAGTAGTATTGGGACAACTTGGGAGTCACCCCTCCACTTT.

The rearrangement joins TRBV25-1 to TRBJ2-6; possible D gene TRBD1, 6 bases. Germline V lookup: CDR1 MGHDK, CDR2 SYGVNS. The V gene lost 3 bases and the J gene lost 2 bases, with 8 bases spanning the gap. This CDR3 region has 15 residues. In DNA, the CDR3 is TGTGCCAGCAGTGATTACAGGGCTGGGGCCAACGTCCTGACTTTC. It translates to CASSDYRAGANVLTF.

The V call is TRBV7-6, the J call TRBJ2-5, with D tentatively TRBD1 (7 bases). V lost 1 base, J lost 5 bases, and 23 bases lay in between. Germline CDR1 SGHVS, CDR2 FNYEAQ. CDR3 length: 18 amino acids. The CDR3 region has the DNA TGTGCCAGCAGCTTAGGGTTCGTCAGGGGGGATTCTGGGGAGACCCAGTACTTC. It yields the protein CASSLGFVRGDSGETQYF.

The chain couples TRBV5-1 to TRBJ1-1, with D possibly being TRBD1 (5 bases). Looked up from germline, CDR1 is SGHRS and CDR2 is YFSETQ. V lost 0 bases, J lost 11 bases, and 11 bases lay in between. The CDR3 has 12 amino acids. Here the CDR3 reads CASSLGTGWAFF. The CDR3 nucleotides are TGCGCCAGCAGCTTGGGAACAGGCTGGGCTTTCTTT.

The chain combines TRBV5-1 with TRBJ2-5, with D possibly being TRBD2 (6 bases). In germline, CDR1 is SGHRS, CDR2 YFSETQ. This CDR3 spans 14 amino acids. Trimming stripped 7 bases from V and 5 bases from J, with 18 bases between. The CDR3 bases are TGCGCCAGCTCCGACGGAGGGGTCCAGGAGACCCAGTACTTC. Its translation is CASSDGGVQETQYF.

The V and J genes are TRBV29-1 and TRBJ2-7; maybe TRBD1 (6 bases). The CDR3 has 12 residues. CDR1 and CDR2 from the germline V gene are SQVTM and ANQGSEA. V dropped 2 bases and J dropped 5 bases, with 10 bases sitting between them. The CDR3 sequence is CSVELAGDEQYF. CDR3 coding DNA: TGCAGCGTTGAATTGGCAGGGGACGAGCAGTACTTC.

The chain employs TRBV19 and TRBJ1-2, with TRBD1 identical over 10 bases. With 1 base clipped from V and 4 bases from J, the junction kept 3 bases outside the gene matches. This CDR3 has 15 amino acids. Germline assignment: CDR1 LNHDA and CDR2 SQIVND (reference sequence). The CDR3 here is CASSIGQGATYGYTF. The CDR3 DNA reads TGTGCCAGTAGTATAGGACAGGGGGCGACCTATGGCTACACCTTC.